Below, 29 T cell receptor beta chains from the same sample are listed, as sequenced in a study of cytomegalovirus exposure and HLA in healthy donors. Both 60 Vbeta primers and 13 Jbeta primers went into the PCR. TCRdb's copy holds only in-frame clones and misses some; the assay was immunoSEQ multiplex PCR. This sample has around 230,000 clones, with more than 75% found just once. The sequencing sample was made of PBMCs. The receptor set was obtained from a man in his forties or fifties in good health and CMV-seropositive.

The chain links TRBV6-4 to TRBJ2-7; 9 bases align to TRBD1. The CDR3 loop spans 13 amino acids. The V segment lost 5 bases and the J segment 6 bases; nucleotides outside the gene matches: 5. CDR1 MRHNA and CDR2 SNTAGT come from the germline V gene. CDR3 amino acids: CASSTGQGAEQYV. The CDR3 DNA follows: TGTGCCAGCAGTACGGGACAGGGAGCCGAGCAGTACGTC.

This clone was detected once. The CDR3: CASRQSGEEGCGNTIYF. The CDR3 DNA reads as TGTGCCAGCAGACAATCAGGCGAGGAGGGATGTGGAAACACCATATATTTT. The chain employs TRBV6-7 and TRBJ1-3; D unclear. TRBV6-7 falls under the ORF class, with uncertain function. The length of the CDR3 is 17 residues. With 6 bases removed from V and 3 bases from J, the gap between germline ends came to 21 bases.

This clone has a handful of counts. The V gene is TRBV5-5, the J gene TRBJ1-1; D perhaps matches TRBD1 (5 bases). CDR3 length: 15 amino acids. Germline-derived CDR1 and CDR2 are SGHKS and YYEKEE (reference sequence). Trimming pared 2 bases from V and 5 bases from J, leaving 16 bases between. As DNA, the CDR3 is TGTGCCAGCAGCTTCCGGGGGGGAGAGGTGACTGAAGCTTTCTTT. This encodes CASSFRGGEVTEAFF.

The CDR3 nucleotides are TGTGCCAGCTCGTCGAGCGGGAGGGCCGGGAATGAGCAGTTCTTC. Protein sequence: CASSSSGRAGNEQFF. The chain combines TRBV18 with TRBJ2-1; TRBD2 matches 10 bases. Germline V gives CDR1 KGHSH, CDR2 LQKENI. Trimming at V came to 6 bases and at J to 7 bases, leaving 9 bases not matched to a gene. The CDR3 length is 15 residues.

V gene TRBV13 combines with J gene TRBJ2-1, with 9 bases lining up with TRBD1. The CDR3 runs 15 residues. Germline values: CDR1 PRHDT, CDR2 FYEKMQ (reference sequence). The V segment lost 5 bases and the J segment 4 bases; nucleotides outside the gene matches: 6. The CDR3 here is CASSRDRERYNEQFF. DNA of the CDR3: TGTGCCAGCAGCCGGGACAGGGAACGGTACAATGAGCAGTTCTTC.

The CDR3 protein is CASSAAEQGIYEQYV. Written as DNA, the CDR3 is TGTGCCAGCAGCGCTGCTGAGCAGGGAATCTACGAGCAGTACGTC. The chain links TRBV7-9 to TRBJ2-7; TRBD1 might be the D (5 bases). CDR3 length: 15 residues. The V and J ends lost 5 bases and 3 bases respectively, with 17 bases between them. Germline V gene sequence: CDR1 SEHNR, CDR2 FQNEAQ (reference sequence).

The gene calls are TRBV10-2 and TRBJ2-3, with 9 bases that match TRBD1. Germline assignment: CDR1 WSHSY and CDR2 SAAADI. With V trimmed by 6 bases and J by 4 bases, 11 bases remained unmatched. The CDR3 contains 16 residues. CDR3 in amino acids: CASSQTGGYKPDTQYF. The CDR3 DNA reads TGCGCCAGCAGCCAGACAGGGGGATATAAACCAGATACGCAGTATTTT.

This chain uses TRBV7-9 with TRBJ2-3, with D possibly matching TRBD2 (6 bases). V lost 7 bases to trimming and J lost 6 bases, with 26 bases between them. Germline V gene lookup returns CDR1 SEHNR and CDR2 FQNEAQ (reference sequence). The CDR3 extends over 17 amino acids. The CDR3 DNA reads as TGTGCCAGCATCCCCCCACCGGAGACACCTCGGGGGGATACGCAGTATTTT. Residues: CASIPPPETPRGDTQYF.

The J gene is TRBJ2-1, the V gene TRBV4-1; 7 bases fit TRBD1. Per the germline V gene, CDR1 is MGHRA and CDR2 is YSYEKL. CDR3 length: 16 residues. V shed 0 bases, J shed 7 bases, and the junction held 9 bases outside the gene matches. CDR3: CASSQDPTTGINEQFF. The CDR3 DNA reads as TGCGCCAGCAGCCAAGATCCCACGACAGGGATAAATGAGCAGTTCTTC.

The chain has TRBV5-1 and TRBJ2-7; perhaps TRBD1 as D (5 bases). CDR1 and CDR2 (germline): SGHRS, YFSETQ. Trimming removed 0 bases from V and 3 bases from J, with 7 bases in between. The CDR3 has 13 amino acids. CDR3 sequence reads: CASSLETVYEQYF. CDR3 sequence (DNA): TGCGCCAGCAGCTTGGAGACAGTCTACGAGCAGTACTTC.

As regards this clone: Mismatch with germline at one junction end may stem from a read error. The V call is TRBV7-7, the J call TRBJ2-1, with TRBD1 identical over 11 bases. This CDR3 is 17 amino acids long. Germline V gene lookup returns CDR1 SSHAT and CDR2 FNYEAQ (reference sequence). The CDR3 here is CASSPRPGTGGTNEQFF. Written as DNA, the CDR3 is TGTGCTAGCAGCCCAAGACCCGGGACAGGGGGTACGAATGAGCAGTTCTTC.

Note on this clone: The same CDR3 arises from other DNA sequences in this sample as well. The chain joins TRBV7-6 to TRBJ2-1; D ambiguous. The CDR3 length is 15 residues. Per germline, CDR1 SGHVS and CDR2 FNYEAQ. The V end lost 0 bases, the J end lost 4 bases, and 10 bases lay between the germline ends. DNA for the CDR3: TGTGCCAGCAGCTTAGCGATTTCGCGATACAATGAGCAGTTCTTC. It encodes CASSLAISRYNEQFF.

This chain links TRBV5-1 with TRBJ1-3; D not resolved. With 0 bases removed from V and 0 bases from J, the gap between germline ends came to 7 bases. Looked up from germline, CDR1 is SGHRS and CDR2 is YFSETQ. The CDR3 consists of 15 residues. The chain's CDR3 is CASSLDGGSGNTIYF. DNA for the CDR3: TGCGCCAGCAGCTTGGACGGTGGCTCTGGAAACACCATATATTTT.

V gene TRBV25-1 combines with J gene TRBJ2-3; D is ambiguous. V was shortened by 0 bases and J by 5 bases, with 6 bases between the two germline ends. The CDR3 contains 13 residues. Germline-derived CDR1 and CDR2 are MGHDK and SYGVNS. CDR3 bases: TGTGCCAGCAGTGAATATAGGAGAGATACGCAGTATTTT. This codes for CASSEYRRDTQYF.

The chain uses TRBV11-2 and TRBJ2-7; TRBD2 matches at 13 bases. The germline gives CDR1 SGHAT, CDR2 FQNNGV. The ends lost 5 bases at V and 2 bases at J; junction bases unmatched: 12. CDR3 length: 18 residues. The CDR3 nucleotides are TGTGCCAGCAGCAAACTAGCGGGAGGGCTGGACTCGGCCTACGAGCAGTACTTC. This gives the protein CASSKLAGGLDSAYEQYF. Using reference TRBV11-2 and TRBJ2-7 for the parts outside the CDR3, the full variable domain is EAGVAQSPRYKIIEKRQSVAFWCNPISGHATLYWYQQILGQGPKLLIQFQNNGVVDDSQLPKDRFSAERLKGVDSTLKIQPAKLEDSAVYLCASSKLAGGLDSAYEQYFGPGTRLTVT.

The J gene is TRBJ1-1, the V gene TRBV11-2; maybe TRBD1 (6 bases). CDR3 length: 15 residues. Germline CDR1 reads SGHAT; CDR2 reads FQNNGV. V lost 0 bases and J lost 0, with 8 bases in between. Written as DNA, the CDR3 is TGTGCCAGCAGCTTAGAACAGGGACTGAACACTGAAGCTTTCTTT. Translated: CASSLEQGLNTEAFF.

The sample holds one count of this clone. The chain carries TRBV4-1 and TRBJ2-7, with 7 bases aligning to TRBD2. Per the germline V gene, CDR1 is MGHRA and CDR2 is YSYEKL. Trimming cost V 2 bases and J 1 base; bases outside gene matches: 5. The CDR3 consists of 15 residues. CDR3 sequence (DNA): TGCGCCAGCAGCCAATTGGCGGGAGAGTCCTACGAGCAGTACGTC. It is translated as CASSQLAGESYEQYV.

V is TRBV7-9 and J is TRBJ2-2; TRBD2 might be the D (6 bases). The CDR3 extends over 13 amino acids. The germline V gene has CDR1 SEHNR and CDR2 FQNEAQ (reference sequence). The V end lost 5 bases, the J end lost 10 bases, and 14 bases lay between the germline ends. In DNA form, the CDR3 reads TGTGCCAGCAGCGTGGGCCCTAGCGTGGAGCTGTTTTTT. This encodes CASSVGPSVELFF.

The table lists this clone with a few counts. The chain has TRBV6-1 and TRBJ1-5, with 9 bases identical to TRBD1. Germline V CDR1 and CDR2: MNHNS, SASEGT. This CDR3 has 16 residues. Trimming removed 2 bases from V and 4 bases from J; junction bases left unmatched: 6. CDR3 DNA sequence: TGTGCCAGCAGTGAATTGGGACAGGGTAGGAATCAGCCCCAGCATTTT. It translates to CASSELGQGRNQPQHF.

This clone was counted between two and nine times. The J gene is TRBJ2-1, the V gene TRBV19; the D gene is possibly TRBD2 (6 bases). V was cut by 6 bases and J by 4 bases, with 19 bases left in between. Germline values: CDR1 LNHDA, CDR2 SQIVND (reference sequence). This CDR3 is built from 16 residues. For the CDR3, the DNA is TGTGCCAGTAGCCACAAAAGGCGGGGCGATTACAATGAGCAGTTCTTC. Residues: CASSHKRRGDYNEQFF.

For the CDR3, the DNA is TGTGCCAGCCGGACTAGCGGCACAGATACGCAGTATTTT. Translated: CASRTSGTDTQYF. The gene calls are TRBV25-1 and TRBJ2-3; 9 bases agree with TRBD2. The V and J ends lost 8 bases and 1 base, in that order; junction bases with no gene match: 1. The CDR3 is 13 residues long. Germline V gene data show CDR1 as MGHDK and CDR2 as SYGVNS.

V and J are TRBV5-4 and TRBJ2-5; 9 nucleotides align to TRBD1. The CDR3 has 15 amino acids. Germline V lookup: CDR1 SGHNT, CDR2 YYREEE (reference sequence). The V and J ends lost 4 bases and 5 bases, in that order; junction bases with no gene match: 9. CDR3 region: CASSPRDRALETQYF. CDR3 coding DNA: TGTGCCAGCAGCCCCCGGGACAGGGCATTGGAGACCCAGTACTTC.

Concerning this clone itself: Relative to the germline gene, one junction end is altered; a read error may explain this. V is TRBV7-9 and J is TRBJ2-2; 8 positions match TRBD2. Germline CDR1 and CDR2: SEHNR and FQNEAQ (reference sequence). CDR3 length: 16 amino acids. This chain's CDR3 is CSSSSGLGFYTGELFF. The CDR3 DNA is TGTTCCAGCAGCTCGGGACTAGGGTTTTACACCGGGGAGCTGTTTTTT.

The chain employs TRBV5-4 and TRBJ2-7; 7 positions match TRBD1. The CDR3 spans 12 residues. CDR1 and CDR2 from the germline V gene are SGHNT and YYREEE (reference sequence). J gave up 5 bases and V 4 bases, and 3 bases lay outside the gene matches. CDR3 coding DNA: TGTGCCAGCAGCCTACAGGGGAACGAGCAGTACGTC. Protein product: CASSLQGNEQYV.

This chain connects TRBV4-1 to TRBJ1-5; 8 bases agree with TRBD1. Germline assignment: CDR1 MGHRA and CDR2 YSYEKL. J lost 9 bases, V lost 0 bases, and 7 bases had no gene match. This CDR3 is built from 15 residues. CDR3 sequence: CASSQEGQDVWPQHF. The CDR3 region has the DNA TGCGCCAGCAGCCAAGAGGGACAGGACGTGTGGCCCCAGCATTTT.

The rearrangement uses TRBV5-1 and TRBJ1-6; no definite D call. The length of the CDR3 is 15 residues. Germline CDR1 reads SGHRS; CDR2 reads YFSETQ. Trimming removed 1 base at V and 5 bases at J, with 10 bases between. The CDR3 loop reads CASSLRGYNNSPLHF. As DNA, the CDR3 is TGCGCCAGCAGCTTGCGAGGGTATAATAATTCACCCCTCCACTTT.

This clone was seen once. The chain uses TRBV19 and TRBJ1-1, with TRBD1 identical over 8 bases. The CDR3 consists of 13 residues. From germline, CDR1 is LNHDA and CDR2 SQIVND (reference sequence). J gave up 0 bases and V 10 bases, and 4 bases lay outside the gene matches. In DNA form, the CDR3 reads TGTGCCATCTCGGACAGGGTGAACACTGAAGCTTTCTTT. Its translation is CAISDRVNTEAFF.

This clone was counted a few times. V is TRBV29-1 and J is TRBJ1-2; no reliable D call. The CDR3 totals 11 residues. The V end lost 7 bases, the J end lost 6 bases, and 12 bases lay between the germline ends. The germline V gene encodes CDR1 SQVTM and CDR2 ANQGSEA. The CDR3 DNA sequence: TGCAGCGCTCGGGAGGGAAATGGCTACACCTTC. It codes for CSAREGNGYTF.

The rearrangement joins TRBV28 to TRBJ1-1; TRBD1 matches at 8 bases. From germline, CDR1 is MDHEN and CDR2 SYDVKM. J lost 3 bases, V lost 7 bases, and 13 bases had no gene match. This CDR3 is built from 16 residues. The CDR3 coding sequence is TGTGCCAGCAAAACTTCAGGACAGGGCTTGTACACTGAAGCTTTCTTT. Its protein is CASKTSGQGLYTEAFF.